The 21 T cell receptor beta chains below were found in one sample sequenced in a study of cytomegalovirus exposure and HLA in healthy donors. The PCR ran on 60 Vbeta and 13 Jbeta primers. Only in-frame clones appear in the TCRdb table, and some are missing; sequencing was by immunoSEQ multiplex PCR. Of 90,000 to 120,000 clones in the sample, 55% to 85% were seen once. Sequenced sample: PBMCs. These receptors were taken from a man in his thirties or forties in good health and CMV-seronegative.

The gene calls are TRBV29-1 and TRBJ1-1; no definite D call. The CDR3 length is 13 residues. Per germline, CDR1 SQVTM and CDR2 ANQGSEA. Trimming cost V 3 bases and J 0 bases, with 8 bases left between them. The CDR3 DNA reads as TGCAGCGTTGACCCAGGCTTGAACACTGAAGCTTTCTTT. This sequence encodes CSVDPGLNTEAFF. Filled out from reference TRBV29-1 and TRBJ1-1, the complete variable domain reads SAVISQKPSRDICQRGTSLTIQCQVDSQVTMMFWYRQQPGQSLTLIATANQGSEATYESGFVIDKFPISRPNLTFSTLTVSNMSPEDSSIYLCSVDPGLNTEAFFGQGTRLTVV.

This chain uses TRBV5-1 with TRBJ2-2; D uncertain. Germline V CDR1 and CDR2: SGHRS, YFSETQ. Trimming cost V 1 base and J 7 bases, with 11 bases left between them. The CDR3 is made up of 14 amino acids. The CDR3 sequence: CASSLTSDVGELFF. The CDR3, as DNA: TGCGCCAGCAGCTTGACCAGCGACGTCGGGGAGCTGTTTTTT.

In its sample, this clone was seen once. This rearrangement joins TRBV10-1 to TRBJ2-1; 10 bases match TRBD2. CDR3 length: 14 amino acids. Germline values: CDR1 WNHNN, CDR2 SYGVQD (reference sequence). V lost 5 bases to trimming and J lost 7 bases; unmatched junction nucleotides: 5. The CDR3 DNA reads as TGCGCCAGCAGTTCTAGCGGGGGTTTAAATGAGCAGTTCTTC. Its protein product is CASSSSGGLNEQFF.

The chain carries TRBV2 and TRBJ2-4; 11 nucleotides match TRBD2. V lost 5 bases to trimming and J lost 6 bases; unmatched junction nucleotides: 9. There are 16 residues in the CDR3. The germline CDR1 and CDR2 sequences are SNHLY and FYNNEI. The CDR3 DNA reads TGTGCCAGCAGTACCAATAGCGGGGGGGCCGGAAACATTCAGTACTTC. This encodes CASSTNSGGAGNIQYF.

This clone appeared a few times. The gene calls are TRBV4-1 and TRBJ1-2, with 9 bases lining up with TRBD1. CDR1 and CDR2 (germline): MGHRA, YSYEKL. Trimming took 0 bases from V and 3 from J; bases not matched to a gene: 2. The CDR3 spans 15 residues. CDR3 sequence reads: CASSQETGGYYGYTF. CDR3 coding DNA: TGCGCCAGCAGCCAAGAGACAGGGGGGTACTATGGCTACACCTTC.

The rearrangement links TRBV18 to TRBJ2-7, with 9 bases aligning to TRBD1. The CDR3 covers 14 residues. The germline V gene has CDR1 KGHSH and CDR2 LQKENI. Trimming took 5 bases from V and 2 from J; bases not matched to a gene: 4. Here the CDR3 reads CASSIRQGAYEQYF. DNA of the CDR3: TGTGCCAGCTCAATTCGACAGGGGGCCTACGAGCAGTACTTC. Looking up the rest from reference TRBV18 and TRBJ2-7 gives the full variable domain: NAGVMQNPRHLVRRRGQEARLRCSPMKGHSHVYWYRQLPEEGLKFMVYLQKENIIDESGMPKERFSAEFPKEGPSILRIQQVVRGDSAAYFCASSIRQGAYEQYFGPGTRLTVT.

This clone was counted a few times. V usage is TRBV5-1 and J usage is TRBJ1-6; weak D call: TRBD1 (6 bases). The CDR3 has 16 amino acids. Germline assignment: CDR1 SGHRS and CDR2 YFSETQ. V lost 5 bases, J lost 0 bases, and 12 bases lay in between. The CDR3 sequence is CASSQTGSSYNSPLHF. The CDR3 coding sequence is TGCGCCAGCAGTCAAACAGGGAGCTCCTATAATTCACCCCTCCACTTT.

CDR3 nucleotides: TGTGCCAGCTCACTAGAACAGGGGATCAATCAGCCCCAGCATTTT. Encoded protein: CASSLEQGINQPQHF. The chain couples TRBV18 to TRBJ1-5, with 7 bases matching TRBD1. Looked up from germline, CDR1 is KGHSH and CDR2 is LQKENI. The CDR3 contains 15 residues. The ends lost 4 bases at V and 3 bases at J; junction bases unmatched: 6.

The chain has TRBV5-6 and TRBJ2-1, with TRBD2 identical over 8 bases. CDR3 size: 17 residues. V lost 0 bases and J lost 2; bases outside the gene matches: 7. CDR1 and CDR2 (germline): SGHDT, YYEEEE. The CDR3 nucleotides are TGTGCCAGCAGCTTGGGACCACTAGCGGAGCCCTACAATGAGCAGTTCTTC. Residues: CASSLGPLAEPYNEQFF.

There are a few counts of this clone. This chain uses TRBV9 with TRBJ2-2; D might be TRBD2 (5 bases). The CDR3 length is 18 residues. The V and J ends lost 3 bases and 5 bases respectively, with 23 bases between them. From germline, CDR1 is SGDLS and CDR2 YYNGEE. The CDR3 nucleotides read TGTGCCAGCAGCGGACCGAGGGCCATCCGCAATAAGACCGGGGAGCTGTTTTTT. It codes for CASSGPRAIRNKTGELFF.

The chain links TRBV28 to TRBJ2-7, with TRBD2 matching over 8 bases. V gave up 3 bases and J gave up 3 bases; unmatched junction bases: 7. The CDR3 is made up of 15 amino acids. CDR1 and CDR2 (germline): MDHEN, SYDVKM. The CDR3 DNA reads as TGTGCCAGCAGTTTTTCCCTAGCGGGTATCTACGAGCAGTACTTC. This gives the protein CASSFSLAGIYEQYF. The full variable domain, in which reference TRBV28 and TRBJ2-7 provide the parts outside the CDR3, is DVKVTQSSRYLVKRTGEKVFLECVQDMDHENMFWYRQDPGLGLRLIYFSYDVKMKEKGDIPEGYSVSREKKERFSLILESASTNQTSMYLCASSFSLAGIYEQYFGPGTRLTVT.

Only a few counts were recorded for this clone. This sequence joins TRBV30 and TRBJ1-6, with TRBD1 identical over 8 bases. The V and J ends lost 3 bases and 14 bases, in that order; junction bases with no gene match: 9. Germline CDR1 and CDR2: GTSNPN and SVGIG (reference sequence). The CDR3 consists of 13 residues. CDR3 sequence reads: CAWRDLTGAALHF. The CDR3 nucleotides are TGTGCCTGGAGGGACCTGACAGGGGCAGCCCTCCACTTT.

J is TRBJ2-1 and V is TRBV28; 8 bases agree with TRBD1. This CDR3 has 15 amino acids. Losses at the gene ends were 9 bases for V and 1 base for J; bases not matched to a gene: 8. CDR1 MDHEN and CDR2 SYDVKM come from the germline V gene. The CDR3, as DNA: TGTGCCAGTACGGTGGACAGGGTATCCTACAATGAGCAGTTCTTC. Amino acid sequence: CASTVDRVSYNEQFF.

The genes are TRBV5-6 and TRBJ2-1; no definite D call. Trimming removed 5 bases at V and 0 bases at J, with 15 bases between. Germline lookup yields CDR1 SGHDT and CDR2 YYEEEE. This CDR3 contains 16 residues. The CDR3 is CASRFYGSSSYNEQFF. DNA of the CDR3: TGTGCCAGCAGGTTCTATGGTTCGAGCTCCTACAATGAGCAGTTCTTC.

This chain uses TRBV7-2 with TRBJ1-1; D gene unclear. V gave up 3 bases and J gave up 1 base, with 6 bases separating them. Looked up from germline, CDR1 is SGHTA and CDR2 is FQGNSA. This CDR3 spans 13 amino acids. The CDR3 DNA reads as TGTGCCAGCAGCTTTCGCAGGAACACTGAAGCTTTCTTT. Amino acids: CASSFRRNTEAFF.

The chain employs TRBV6-1 and TRBJ1-5, with 9 nucleotides matching TRBD1. In germline, CDR1 is MNHNS, CDR2 SASEGT. The CDR3 runs 14 residues. V dropped 7 bases and J dropped 5; count of bases not matched to a gene: 6. CDR3 sequence: CASITDRGHQPQHF. The CDR3 DNA is TGTGCCAGCATTACGGACAGGGGACATCAGCCCCAGCATTTT.

The gene calls are TRBV7-7 and TRBJ2-4; D gene ambiguous. CDR3 length: 16 amino acids. CDR1 and CDR2 (germline): SSHAT, FNYEAQ (reference sequence). V lost 2 bases and J lost 1, with 12 bases in between. CDR3 DNA sequence: TGTGCCAGCAGCTTATTCTCTACCGAGGCCAAAAACATTCAGTACTTC. Amino acid sequence: CASSLFSTEAKNIQYF.

This chain joins TRBV5-4 and TRBJ2-5; a possible D gene is TRBD2 (6 bases). CDR1 and CDR2 from the germline V gene are SGHNT and YYREEE (reference sequence). Trimming shortened V by 7 bases and J by 8 bases, and 18 bases separated the two germline ends. The CDR3 length is 13 residues. As DNA, the CDR3 is TGTGCCAGCGAGGACCCCGGAGGGAGAACCCAGTACTTC. It specifies CASEDPGGRTQYF.

The DNA for the CDR3 is TGCACCAGCAGCCAGGGGGCGGACCAAGAGACCCAGTACTTC. This encodes CTSSQGADQETQYF. The rearrangement joins TRBV1 to TRBJ2-5; the table's D call, TRBD1, has no DNA check behind it. TRBV1 is classified as a pseudogene. The CDR3 has 14 residues.

This clone was observed a handful of times. V and J are TRBV2 and TRBJ1-4; maybe TRBD1 (6 bases). The germline V gene has CDR1 SNHLY and CDR2 FYNNEI. Deletions cut 5 bases from V and 8 bases from J, with 18 bases between. The CDR3 sequence is 15 residues long. The CDR3 reads CASSPAGGAWEKLFF. The CDR3 DNA is TGTGCCAGCAGTCCGGCCGGGGGGGCTTGGGAAAAACTGTTTTTT.

With respect to this clone: The junction differs from germline at one of its ends, possibly a read error. In the same sample, other DNA sequences code for this CDR3. CDR3 nucleotides: TGTGCCAGCAGTCCCCTCGTTAGGGGCCAAAACATTAATCAGCCTCAGCATTTT. This sequence encodes CASSPLVRGQNINQPQHF. The V and J genes are TRBV28 and TRBJ1-5, with TRBD1 as a possible D gene (5 bases). The CDR3 is 18 residues long. The germline V gene encodes CDR1 MDHEN and CDR2 SYDVKM. Variable domain in full (rest from reference TRBV28 and TRBJ1-5): DVKVTQSSRYLVKRTGEKVFLECVQDMDHENMFWYRQDPGLGLRLIYFSYDVKMKEKGDIPEGYSVSREKKERFSLILESASTNQTSMYLCASSPLVRGQNINQPQHFGDGTRLSIL.